The source of this T cell receptor (beta chain) is a study of T cell responses to AZD1222 COVID-19 vaccine. Whole-study findings and limits: Mapped onto spike, vaccine-associated CD4 TCRs spanned it and were dominant at 160-218 and 743-854. Baseline seropositivity occurred in only six AZD1222 recipients. Clonal diversity was possibly underestimated, and the donors were mostly white British, with more females.

The assay was immunoSEQ multiplex PCR, and TCRdb's table has in-frame clones only and misses some. The data contain roughly 200,000 clones, 93% of them singletons. Concerning this clone: Its antigen is as yet unknown.

The CDR3 covers 14 residues. V lost 2 bases and J 5 bases, leaving 15 bases between the germline ends. Germline loops: CDR1 GTSNPN, CDR2 SVGIG (reference sequence). This receptor was taken from an adult in good health. This specimen was peripheral blood, taken on day 0 of MenACWY control vaccination. The chain employs TRBV30 and TRBJ1-1; D is perhaps TRBD1 (5 bases). CDR3 DNA: TGTGCCTGGAGTCCGCACGGGGGTGGTACTGAAGCTTTCTTT. It codes for CAWSPHGGGTEAFF. Variable domain in full (rest from reference TRBV30 and TRBJ1-1): SQTIHQWPATLVQPVGSPLSLECTVEGTSNPNLYWYRQAAGRGLQLLFYSVGIGQISSEVPQNLSASRPQDRQFILSSKKLLLSDSGFYLCAWSPHGGGTEAFFGQGTRLTVV.